The clone carrying this T cell receptor beta chain was seen more than once but under ten times. Its cognate antigen is unknown. Per germline, CDR1 SGHDT and CDR2 YYEEEE. V was pared by 0 bases and J by 3 bases, with 12 bases between. The CDR3 extends over 15 amino acids. The data originate from a study of cytomegalovirus exposure and HLA in healthy donors. Study conclusions and caveats: Donor immune exposure was known only as CMV serostatus. One variant, a missense change in DCLRE1C, was linked in a later analysis to TCR beta V- and J-gene trimming.

PCR was performed using 60 Vbeta and 13 Jbeta primers. Methods used by the authors: Around 9.9 million shared chains were among the about 80 million unique TCR beta chains that a later analysis counted. Measured with immunoSEQ multiplex PCR; TCRdb has only the in-frame clones, and not every one. Clonal size and the V and J genes are those of that table, whereas D and trimming came from the DNA. The sample shows about 120,000 clones, around three quarters of them seen only once. Among the donors, all were healthy bone marrow donors. The sample was PBMCs. V is TRBV5-6 and J is TRBJ1-1; a weak D match, TRBD1 (5 bases). The receptor comes from a man younger than 30 in good health and CMV-seronegative. CDR3 DNA sequence: TGTGCCAGCAGCTTGGAGTTCAGGGAGGACACTGAAGCTTTCTTT. Translated, it gives CASSLEFREDTEAFF. The variable domain in full, completed from reference TRBV5-6 and TRBJ1-1, reads DAGVTQSPTHLIKTRGQQVTLRCSPKSGHDTVSWYQQALGQGPQFIFQYYEEEERQRGNFPDRFSGHQFPNYSSELNVNALLLGDSALYLCASSLEFREDTEAFFGQGTRLTVV.